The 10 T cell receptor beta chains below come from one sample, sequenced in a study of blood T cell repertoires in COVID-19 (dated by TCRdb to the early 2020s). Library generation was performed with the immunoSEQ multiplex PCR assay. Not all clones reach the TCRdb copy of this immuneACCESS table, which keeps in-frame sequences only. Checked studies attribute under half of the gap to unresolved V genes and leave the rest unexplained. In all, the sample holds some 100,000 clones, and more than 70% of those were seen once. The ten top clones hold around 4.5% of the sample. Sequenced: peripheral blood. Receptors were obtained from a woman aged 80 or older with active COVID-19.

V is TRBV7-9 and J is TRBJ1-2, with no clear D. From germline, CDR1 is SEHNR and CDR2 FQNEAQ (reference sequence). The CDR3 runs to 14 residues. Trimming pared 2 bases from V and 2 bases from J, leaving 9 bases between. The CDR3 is CASSLFVRNYGYTF. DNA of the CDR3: TGTGCCAGCAGCTTATTTGTCAGGAACTATGGCTACACCTTC.

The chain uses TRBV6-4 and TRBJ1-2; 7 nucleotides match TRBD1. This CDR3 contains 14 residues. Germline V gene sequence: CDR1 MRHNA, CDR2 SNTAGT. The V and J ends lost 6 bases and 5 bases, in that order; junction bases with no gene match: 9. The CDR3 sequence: CASRDTGALYGYTF. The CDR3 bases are TGTGCCAGCAGAGACACAGGGGCGCTTTATGGCTACACCTTC.

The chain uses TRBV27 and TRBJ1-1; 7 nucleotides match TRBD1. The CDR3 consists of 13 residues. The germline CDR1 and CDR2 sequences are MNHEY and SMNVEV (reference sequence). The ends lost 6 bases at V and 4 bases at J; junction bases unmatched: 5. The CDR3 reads CASSDRVATEAFF. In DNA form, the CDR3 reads TGTGCCAGCAGCGACAGGGTGGCCACTGAAGCTTTCTTT.

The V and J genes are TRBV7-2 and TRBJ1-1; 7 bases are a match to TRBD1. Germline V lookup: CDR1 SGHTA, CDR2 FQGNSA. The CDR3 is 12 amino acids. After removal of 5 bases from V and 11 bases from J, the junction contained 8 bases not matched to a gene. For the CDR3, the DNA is TGTGCCAGCAGCCTCCTTCGCAGGGGGGCTTTCTTT. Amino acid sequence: CASSLLRRGAFF.

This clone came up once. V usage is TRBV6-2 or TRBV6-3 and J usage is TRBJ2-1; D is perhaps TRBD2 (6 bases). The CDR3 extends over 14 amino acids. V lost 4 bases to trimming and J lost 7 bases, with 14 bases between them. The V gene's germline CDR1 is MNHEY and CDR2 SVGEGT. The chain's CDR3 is CASSWDWGENEQFF. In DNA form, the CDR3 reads TGTGCCAGCAGTTGGGACTGGGGGGAGAATGAGCAGTTCTTC.

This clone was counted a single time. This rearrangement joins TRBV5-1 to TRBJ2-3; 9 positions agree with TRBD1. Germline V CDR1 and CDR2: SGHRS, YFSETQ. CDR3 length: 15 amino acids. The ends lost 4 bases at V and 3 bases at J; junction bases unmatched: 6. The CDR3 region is CASSQGQGGTDTQYF. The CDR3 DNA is TGCGCCAGCAGCCAGGGACAGGGAGGGACAGATACGCAGTATTTT.

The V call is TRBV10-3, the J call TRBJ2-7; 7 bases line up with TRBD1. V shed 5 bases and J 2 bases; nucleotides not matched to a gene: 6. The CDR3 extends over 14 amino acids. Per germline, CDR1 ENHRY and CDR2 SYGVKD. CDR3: CAISKSGQPYEQYF. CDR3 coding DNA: TGTGCCATCAGTAAATCGGGACAGCCCTACGAGCAGTACTTC.

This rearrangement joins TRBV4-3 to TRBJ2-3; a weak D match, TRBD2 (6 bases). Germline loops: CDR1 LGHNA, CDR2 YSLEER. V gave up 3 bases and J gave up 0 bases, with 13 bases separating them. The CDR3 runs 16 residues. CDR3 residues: CASSQGTSDSTDTQYF. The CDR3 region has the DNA TGCGCCAGCAGCCAGGGGACTTCGGATAGCACAGATACGCAGTATTTT.

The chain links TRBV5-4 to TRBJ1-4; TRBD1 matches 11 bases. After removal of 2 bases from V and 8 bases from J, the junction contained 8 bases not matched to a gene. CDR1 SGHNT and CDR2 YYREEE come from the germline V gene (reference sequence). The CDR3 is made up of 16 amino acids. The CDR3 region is CASSLPRTGGGEKLFF. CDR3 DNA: TGTGCCAGCAGCTTACCTCGGACAGGGGGCGGAGAAAAACTGTTTTTT.

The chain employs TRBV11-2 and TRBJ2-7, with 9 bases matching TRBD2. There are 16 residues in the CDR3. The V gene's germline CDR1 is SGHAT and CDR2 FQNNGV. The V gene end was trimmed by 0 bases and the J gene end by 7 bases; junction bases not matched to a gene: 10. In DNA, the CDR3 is TGTGCCAGCAGCTTAGATTCGGCGGGAGGGCCAGGGGAGCAGTACTTC. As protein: CASSLDSAGGPGEQYF.